Below, 21 T cell receptor beta chains from the same sample are listed, as sequenced in a study of early T cells in non-severe SARS-CoV-2 infection. TCRdb itself ran the 5' RACE reads through MiXCR, one entry per CDR3 protein. The data show 46,000 or so distinct CDR3 sequences, approximately 4% seen once. The sequenced sample consisted of whole blood. The receptor set was obtained from an adult who was a healthcare worker with PCR-confirmed SARS-CoV-2 infection or an uninfected control (not recorded which).

This clonotype was recorded at least ten times. CDR3 DNA: TGTGCCAGTAGTAACGGGGAGAACTACGAGCAGTACTTC. Translation gives CASSNGENYEQYF. The rearrangement joins TRBV19 to TRBJ2-7; maybe TRBD2 (5 bases). V was clipped by 4 bases and J by 3 bases, with 10 bases between them. The CDR3 spans 13 residues. Germline values: CDR1 LNHDA, CDR2 SQIVND (reference sequence).

This clonotype was found many times. The rearrangement joins TRBV5-1 to TRBJ2-7; 7 bases agree with TRBD1. The germline V gene has CDR1 SGHRS and CDR2 YFSETQ. V shed 4 bases and J 0 bases; nucleotides not matched to a gene: 4. This CDR3 region has 14 residues. CDR3 protein: CASSPGTDSYEQYF. The CDR3 DNA follows: TGCGCCAGCAGCCCAGGGACAGACTCCTACGAGCAGTACTTC.

This clonotype was seen repeatedly, ten times or more. V usage is TRBV19 and J usage is TRBJ2-7, with 10 bases that match TRBD1. V shed 4 bases, J shed 5 bases, and the junction held 8 bases outside the gene matches. The CDR3 length is 15 residues. Germline V CDR1 and CDR2: LNHDA, SQIVND (reference sequence). The chain's CDR3 is CASSTETGGSDEQYF. CDR3 bases: TGTGCCAGTAGTACCGAGACAGGGGGCAGCGACGAGCAGTACTTC.

V gene TRBV18 combines with J gene TRBJ2-5; the D gene is possibly TRBD2 (5 bases). The CDR3 is 14 amino acids. Trimming took off 3 bases at V and 7 bases at J, with 15 bases between the two ends. Per germline, CDR1 KGHSH and CDR2 LQKENI. Here the CDR3 DNA reads TGTGCCAGCTCACCCTCAGCGGACTTTGGGACCCAGTACTTC. Translating gives CASSPSADFGTQYF.

This clonotype came up many times. V gene TRBV18 combines with J gene TRBJ2-1; D not resolved. V lost 3 bases to trimming and J lost 0 bases, with 9 bases between them. CDR3 length: 15 amino acids. Germline values: CDR1 KGHSH, CDR2 LQKENI. The CDR3 reads CASSPKQSSYNEQFF. The DNA of the CDR3 is TGTGCCAGCTCACCTAAGCAAAGCTCCTACAATGAGCAGTTCTTC.

In this sample, this clonotype turned up many times. The V and J genes are TRBV7-8 and TRBJ2-7, with 9 bases fitting TRBD1. The CDR3 is made up of 16 amino acids. Trimming removed 6 bases from V and 7 bases from J; junction bases left unmatched: 16. CDR1 SGHVS and CDR2 FQNEAQ come from the germline V gene. Here the CDR3 reads CASRPQPGQGLNEQYF. For the CDR3, the DNA is TGTGCCAGCAGACCTCAACCGGGACAGGGTTTAAATGAGCAGTACTTC.

This chain uses TRBV6-6 with TRBJ2-3; the match to TRBD2 covers 7 bases. Trimming cost V 5 bases and J 0 bases; bases outside gene matches: 14. This CDR3 comprises 18 residues. Germline lookup yields CDR1 MNHNY and CDR2 SVGAGI (reference sequence). The CDR3 region is CASSNQLGGGQSTDTQYF. CDR3 DNA sequence: TGTGCCAGCAGTAACCAACTTGGGGGGGGTCAAAGCACAGATACGCAGTATTTT.

This clonotype came up a few times. Germline is not matched at one junction end, which may reflect a read error. The chain uses TRBV3-1 and TRBJ2-2; D is unresolved. Germline V gene lookup returns CDR1 LGHDT and CDR2 YNNKEL (reference sequence). This CDR3 has 14 residues. CDR3 nucleotide sequence: TGTGCCAGCGGCCATGGCAGAAACACCGGGGAGCTGTTTTTT. This gives the protein CASGHGRNTGELFF.

This clonotype came up many times. The V call is TRBV6-1, the J call TRBJ2-3; TRBD2 aligns across 7 bases. Trimming took 0 bases from V and 2 from J; bases not matched to a gene: 5. The length of the CDR3 is 16 residues. Germline V gene data show CDR1 as MNHNS and CDR2 as SASEGT. This chain's CDR3 is CASSEAFGGDTDTQYF. The CDR3 nucleotides read TGTGCCAGCAGTGAAGCGTTTGGGGGGGACACAGATACGCAGTATTTT.

The rearrangement links TRBV6-1 to TRBJ1-5; 9 nucleotides line up with TRBD1. V lost 5 bases, J lost 3 bases, and 14 bases stayed unmatched. The CDR3 length is 18 residues. Germline V gene lookup returns CDR1 MNHNS and CDR2 SASEGT. CDR3 bases: TGTGCCAGCAGTTTGTCCCGGGACAGGGTTTTGGACAATCAGCCCCAGCATTTT. Its protein product is CASSLSRDRVLDNQPQHF.

This clonotype was seen ten or more times. The rearrangement uses TRBV12-3 or TRBV12-4 and TRBJ1-5; TRBD1 matches 8 bases. This CDR3 region has 15 residues. The J segment lost 6 bases and the V segment lost 7 bases, leaving 11 bases of the junction unmatched. As DNA, the CDR3 is TGTGCCAGCACCAGTCCGGACAGGGTGGGTCAGCCCCAGCATTTT. As protein: CASTSPDRVGQPQHF.

This clonotype was observed at least ten times. This sequence joins TRBV6-6 and TRBJ2-1; 11 nucleotides align to TRBD2. The CDR3 length is 20 residues. Germline V gene lookup returns CDR1 MNHNY and CDR2 SVGAGI (reference sequence). V was pared by 5 bases and J by 1 base, with 16 bases of the junction left unmatched. CDR3 DNA sequence: TGTGCCAGCAGTATGAGTGGACTAGCGGGCCCGAGGGAGTCCTACAATGAGCAGTTCTTC. Translating it yields CASSMSGLAGPRESYNEQFF.

This clonotype was counted at least ten times. The rearrangement joins TRBV30 to TRBJ2-5; 8 nucleotides match TRBD1. V trimming: 8 bases; J trimming: 4 bases; junction bases outside the gene matches: 6. The CDR3 has 12 residues. Germline V lookup: CDR1 GTSNPN, CDR2 SVGIG (reference sequence). The DNA for the CDR3 is TGTGCCGGAGACAGGGGAAGAGAGACCCAGTACTTC. Translation: CAGDRGRETQYF.

This clonotype was counted many times. This sequence joins TRBV7-8 and TRBJ2-3; TRBD1 might be the D (5 bases). Trimming pared 2 bases from V and 4 bases from J, leaving 10 bases between. Germline CDR1 reads SGHVS; CDR2 reads FQNEAQ. This CDR3 region has 14 residues. CDR3 in DNA: TGTGCCAGCAGCTTATCTCAAGGGGCAGATACGCAGTATTTT. It yields the protein CASSLSQGADTQYF.

The rearrangement uses TRBV10-3 and TRBJ2-7, with 7 positions matching TRBD2. Germline CDR1 and CDR2: ENHRY and SYGVKD. CDR3 size: 15 residues. V gave up 4 bases and J gave up 0 bases; unmatched junction bases: 6. The chain's CDR3 is CAISVGGSYSYEQYF. The CDR3 DNA reads TGTGCCATCAGTGTAGGCGGGAGTTACTCCTACGAGCAGTACTTC.

This clonotype was seen repeatedly, ten times or more. The chain recombines TRBV20-1 with TRBJ1-6, with D maybe TRBD1 (5 bases). The germline V gene has CDR1 DFQATT and CDR2 SNEGSKA (reference sequence). The CDR3 contains 15 residues. The germline V and J ends were trimmed by 1 base and 0 bases, with 7 bases remaining between them. The CDR3 protein is CSARGGSSYNSPLHF. The CDR3 nucleotides read TGCAGTGCTAGAGGGGGGAGCTCCTATAATTCACCCCTCCACTTT.

This clonotype was counted ten times or more. The chain combines TRBV11-3 with TRBJ2-2; D gene unclear. V was trimmed by 5 bases and J by 4 bases, leaving 11 bases between them. The germline gives CDR1 SGHNT, CDR2 YENEEA. The CDR3 spans 14 residues. The CDR3 coding sequence is TGTGCCAGCAGCGCCGGGCGGAGCACCGGGGAGCTGTTTTTT. Translating gives CASSAGRSTGELFF.

At least ten counts were recorded for this clonotype. CDR3 nucleotide sequence: TGTGCCAGCAGTTACTCAGGGCCCGGTTACAATGAGCAGTTCTTC. Residues: CASSYSGPGYNEQFF. The chain has TRBV6-5 and TRBJ2-1; D is unresolved. Germline CDR1 reads MNHEY; CDR2 reads SVGAGI. V lost 0 bases to trimming and J lost 4 bases, with 10 bases between them. The length of the CDR3 is 15 residues.

This clonotype was seen at least ten times. The chain carries TRBV10-1 and TRBJ1-1, with a possible D match to TRBD1 (6 bases). Trimming stripped 6 bases from V and 8 bases from J, with 16 bases between. The CDR3 spans 13 residues. Germline V gene data show CDR1 as WNHNN and CDR2 as SYGVQD (reference sequence). Here the CDR3 reads CASSQQGYSEAFF. In nucleotides, the CDR3 is TGCGCCAGCAGCCAACAGGGATACTCCGAAGCTTTCTTT.

This chain links TRBV28 with TRBJ2-4, with 10 bases identical to TRBD2. The CDR3 has 15 amino acids. Trimming took 5 bases from V and 4 from J; bases not matched to a gene: 5. CDR1 and CDR2 (germline): MDHEN, SYDVKM. CDR3 DNA sequence: TGTGCCAGCAGTCCCTCTAGCGGGAGTAAAAACATTCAGTACTTC. Residues: CASSPSSGSKNIQYF.

This clonotype was detected ten times or more. This sequence joins TRBV13 and TRBJ1-1; TRBD1 might be the D (5 bases). V lost 7 bases, J lost 4 bases, and 22 bases lay in between. The CDR3 loop spans 16 amino acids. CDR1 and CDR2 from the germline V gene are PRHDT and FYEKMQ (reference sequence). CDR3 DNA: TGTGCCAGCATCCGAAGCGGGGCGGGGGAAGGCACTGAAGCTTTCTTT. Translated: CASIRSGAGEGTEAFF. Combining the CDR3 with reference TRBV13 and TRBJ1-1 gives the whole variable domain AAGVIQSPRHLIKEKRETATLKCYPIPRHDTVYWYQQGPGQDPQFLISFYEKMQSDKGSIPDRFSAQQFSDYHSELNMSSLELGDSALYFCASIRSGAGEGTEAFFGQGTRLTVV.